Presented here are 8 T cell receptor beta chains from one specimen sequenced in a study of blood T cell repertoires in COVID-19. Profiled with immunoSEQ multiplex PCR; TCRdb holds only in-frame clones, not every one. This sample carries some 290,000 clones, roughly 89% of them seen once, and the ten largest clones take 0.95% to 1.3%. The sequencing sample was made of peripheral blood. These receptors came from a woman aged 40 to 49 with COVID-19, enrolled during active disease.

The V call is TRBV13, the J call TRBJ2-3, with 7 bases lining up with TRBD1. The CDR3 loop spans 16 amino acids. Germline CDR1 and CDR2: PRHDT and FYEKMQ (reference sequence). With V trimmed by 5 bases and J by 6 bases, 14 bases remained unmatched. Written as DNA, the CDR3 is TGTGCCAGCAGCCAAGCAGGGGGAGTGGGCGTGGATACGCAGTATTTT. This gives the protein CASSQAGGVGVDTQYF. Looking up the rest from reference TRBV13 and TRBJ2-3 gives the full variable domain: AAGVIQSPRHLIKEKRETATLKCYPIPRHDTVYWYQQGPGQDPQFLISFYEKMQSDKGSIPDRFSAQQFSDYHSELNMSSLELGDSALYFCASSQAGGVGVDTQYFGPGTRLTVL.

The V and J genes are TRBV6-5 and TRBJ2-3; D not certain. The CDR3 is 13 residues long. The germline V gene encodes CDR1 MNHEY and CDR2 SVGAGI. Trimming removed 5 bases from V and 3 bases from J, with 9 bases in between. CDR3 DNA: TGTGCCAGCAGTCTCGCAGGTACAGATACGCAGTATTTT. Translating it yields CASSLAGTDTQYF.

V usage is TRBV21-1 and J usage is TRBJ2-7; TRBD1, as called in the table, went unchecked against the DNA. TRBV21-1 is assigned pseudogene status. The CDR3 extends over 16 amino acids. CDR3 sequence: CASPKRGLAPEYEQYF. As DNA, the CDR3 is TGTGCCAGCCCCAAAAGGGGGCTAGCTCCCGAGTACGAGCAGTACTTC.

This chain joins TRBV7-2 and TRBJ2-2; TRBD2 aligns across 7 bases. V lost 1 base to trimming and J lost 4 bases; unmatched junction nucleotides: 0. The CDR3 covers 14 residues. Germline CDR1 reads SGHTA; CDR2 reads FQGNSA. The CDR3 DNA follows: TGTGCCAGCAGCTTAGGGACTAGCACCGGGGAGCTGTTTTTT. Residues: CASSLGTSTGELFF.

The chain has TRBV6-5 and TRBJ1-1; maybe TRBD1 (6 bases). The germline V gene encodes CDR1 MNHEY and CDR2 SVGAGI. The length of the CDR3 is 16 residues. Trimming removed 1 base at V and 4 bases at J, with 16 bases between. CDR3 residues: CASSYFSDSLPTEAFF. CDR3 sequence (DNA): TGTGCCAGCAGTTACTTCTCGGACAGTCTACCCACTGAAGCTTTCTTT.

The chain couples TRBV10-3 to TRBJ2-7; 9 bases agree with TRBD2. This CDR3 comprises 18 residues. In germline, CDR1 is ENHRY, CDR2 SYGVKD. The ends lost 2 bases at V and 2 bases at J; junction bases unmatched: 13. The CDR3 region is CAISEPYTLSGSPYEQYF. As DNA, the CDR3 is TGTGCCATCAGTGAGCCATATACCCTTAGCGGGAGTCCCTACGAGCAGTACTTC.

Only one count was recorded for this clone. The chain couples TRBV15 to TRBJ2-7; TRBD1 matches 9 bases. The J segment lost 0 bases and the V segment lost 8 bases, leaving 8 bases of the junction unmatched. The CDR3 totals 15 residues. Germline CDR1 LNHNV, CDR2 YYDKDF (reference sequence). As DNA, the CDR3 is TGTGCCACCGCCGTGACAGGGGGTAGCTCCTACGAGCAGTACTTC. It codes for CATAVTGGSSYEQYF.

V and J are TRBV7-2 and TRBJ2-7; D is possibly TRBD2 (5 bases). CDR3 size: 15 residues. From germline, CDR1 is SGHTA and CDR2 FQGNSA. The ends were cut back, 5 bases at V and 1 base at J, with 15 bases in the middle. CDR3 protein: CASSPRRKHSYEQYF. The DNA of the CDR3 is TGTGCCAGCAGCCCCCGGAGGAAACATTCCTACGAGCAGTACTTC.